The present TCR beta chain was sequenced within a study of blood T cell repertoires in COVID-19. Turning to the study itself: Acute and convalescent COVID-19 samples came from the United States, Italy and Spain. Sample material is recorded as cDNA or gDNA derived from T cells, B-cell-depleted T cells, or PBMCs.

In the study's own analysis: By means of reference gene primer amplification, nucleated cell counts were estimated. Repertoires were generated with immunoSEQ multiplex PCR, while TCRdb's copy carries only in-frame clones and drops some. The V and J calls and the clone size are those of that table, but D and trimming were determined from the DNA. This table holds tens of thousands of clones, around 83% found once. This CDR3 is built from 17 residues. Between the trimmed V and J ends, which lost 5 bases and 5 bases, there was a span of 22 bases. In germline, CDR1 is LNHDA, CDR2 SQIVND (reference sequence).

The rearrangement links TRBV19 to TRBJ2-4, with D possibly TRBD2 on 6 matching bases. This TCR came from a man aged 55-75 years with acute or convalescent COVID-19. The sequenced sample consisted of peripheral blood. The chain's CDR3 is CASSPRRGAVIQNIQYF. The CDR3, as DNA: TGTGCCAGTAGTCCCCGGCGGGGCGCAGTAATCCAAAACATTCAGTACTTC.